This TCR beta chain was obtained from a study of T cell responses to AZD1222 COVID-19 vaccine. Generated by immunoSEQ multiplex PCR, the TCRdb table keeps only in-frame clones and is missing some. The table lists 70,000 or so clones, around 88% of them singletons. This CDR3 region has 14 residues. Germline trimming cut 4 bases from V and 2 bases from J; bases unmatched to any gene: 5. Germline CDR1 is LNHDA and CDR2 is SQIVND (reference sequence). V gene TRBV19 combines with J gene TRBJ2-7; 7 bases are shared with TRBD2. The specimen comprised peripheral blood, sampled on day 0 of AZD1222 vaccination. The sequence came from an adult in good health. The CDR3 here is CASSTSGTTYEQYF. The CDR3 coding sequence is TGTGCCAGTAGTACGAGCGGGACCACCTACGAGCAGTACTTC.